The clone carrying this T cell receptor beta chain has a single count. The CDR3 extends over 14 amino acids. Germline assignment: CDR1 MNHEY and CDR2 SMNVEV (reference sequence). Deletions cut 4 bases from V and 1 base from J, with 9 bases between. Only in-frame clones appear in the TCRdb table, and some are missing; sequencing was by immunoSEQ multiplex PCR. Of around 30,000 clones listed, about 87% are singletons. This entry is derived from a study of T cell changes during pregnancy in multiple sclerosis. The sample consisted of CD8+ T cells from peripheral blood mononuclear cells, taken in the first trimester of pregnancy. The receptor was derived from a female donor with multiple sclerosis, enrolled in a pregnancy study. This chain uses TRBV27 with TRBJ2-3; weak D call: TRBD1 (5 bases). The CDR3 coding sequence is TGTGCCAGCAGTTCCACAGGACGCACAGATACGCAGTATTTT. Protein product: CASSSTGRTDTQYF.